One and the same sample provided the 28 T cell receptor beta chains below, sequenced in a study of shared clonotypes between healthy human individuals. The repertoire was sequenced with immunoSEQ multiplex PCR; TCRdb's copy has only in-frame clones and lacks some. Here the sample spans about 980,000 clones, more than 75% being singletons. Sequenced input: memory CD4+ T cells sorted from blood. Subset reported: CD45RA-negative fraction. The receptors originated from a man aged 18 to 29 in good health.

This clone was seen just once. The genes are TRBV19 and TRBJ1-1; D may be TRBD1 (5 bases). Trimming removed 1 base at V and 3 bases at J, with 15 bases between. Per the germline V gene, CDR1 is LNHDA and CDR2 is SQIVND (reference sequence). The CDR3 consists of 16 residues. The CDR3 nucleotides read TGTGCCAGTAGTATAGTTAAAAGCCTGGGGGACACTGAAGCTTTCTTT. Its translation: CASSIVKSLGDTEAFF.

The V call is TRBV19, the J call TRBJ1-4; D might be TRBD1 (6 bases). V was shortened by 6 bases and J by 2 bases, with 10 bases between the two germline ends. The CDR3 is made up of 14 amino acids. Germline V lookup: CDR1 LNHDA, CDR2 SQIVND (reference sequence). The CDR3 DNA is TGTGCCAGTAGGGACGACAGGACTAATGAAAAACTGTTTTTT. Its protein is CASRDDRTNEKLFF.

The chain carries TRBV4-1 and TRBJ1-2; 9 bases agree with TRBD1. V trimming: 1 base; J trimming: 6 bases; junction bases outside the gene matches: 6. Germline V lookup: CDR1 MGHRA, CDR2 YSYEKL. The CDR3 totals 15 residues. The CDR3 DNA reads as TGCGCCAGCAGCCAAGTCCCGACAGGGGGTGATGGCTACACCTTC. Protein: CASSQVPTGGDGYTF.

The J gene is TRBJ1-1, the V gene TRBV6-6; TRBD1 aligns across 10 bases. The CDR3 is 14 amino acids. Germline V gene lookup returns CDR1 MNHNY and CDR2 SVGAGI (reference sequence). The ends lost 9 bases at V and 6 bases at J; junction bases unmatched: 10. The CDR3 DNA sequence: TGTGCCAGTACTCCCGACAGGGGGCTGGCTGAAGCTTTCTTT. Its translation is CASTPDRGLAEAFF.

The V call is TRBV9, the J call TRBJ2-2; the D gene could be TRBD1 or TRBD2 (5 bases each). Germline assignment: CDR1 SGDLS and CDR2 YYNGEE. Trimming took off 8 bases at V and 0 bases at J, with 11 bases between the two ends. The CDR3 sequence is 14 residues long. The chain's CDR3 is CASTGTTNTGELFF. As DNA, the CDR3 is TGTGCCAGTACTGGGACGACGAACACCGGGGAGCTGTTTTTT.

The chain carries TRBV7-2 and TRBJ1-1; D gene unclear. V was pared by 5 bases and J by 0 bases, with 7 bases between. The CDR3 is made up of 13 amino acids. The germline V gene encodes CDR1 SGHTA and CDR2 FQGNSA. DNA for the CDR3: TGTGCCAGCAGCCCCGGACTGAACACTGAAGCTTTCTTT. Translated: CASSPGLNTEAFF.

The genes are TRBV5-1 and TRBJ2-3; unclear D gene. V shed 0 bases and J shed 1 base, with 9 bases lying between them. CDR3 length: 15 amino acids. CDR1 and CDR2 from the germline V gene are SGHRS and YFSETQ. The CDR3 coding sequence is TGCGCCAGCAGCTTGGCGAACCCAGGCACAGATACGCAGTATTTT. Translation gives CASSLANPGTDTQYF.

The chain joins TRBV20-1 to TRBJ2-7; D not certain. There are 10 residues in the CDR3. Germline V CDR1 and CDR2: DFQATT, SNEGSKA (reference sequence). Trimming took 3 bases from V and 6 from J, leaving 6 bases between them. The CDR3 DNA reads as TGCAGTGCTAGGGTAGCCGAGCAGTACTTC. This encodes CSARVAEQYF.

V and J are TRBV5-1 and TRBJ1-6; the match to TRBD1 covers 10 bases. This CDR3 has 15 amino acids. With 1 base clipped from V and 9 bases from J, the junction kept 4 bases outside the gene matches. Per germline, CDR1 SGHRS and CDR2 YFSETQ. The CDR3 is CASSLSGTGVSPLHF. DNA of the CDR3: TGCGCCAGCAGCTTGTCCGGGACAGGGGTTTCACCCCTCCACTTT. Full variable domain (rest looked up from reference TRBV5-1 and TRBJ1-6): KAGVTQTPRYLIKTRGQQVTLSCSPISGHRSVSWYQQTPGQGLQFLFEYFSETQRNKGNFPGRFSGRQFSNSRSEMNVSTLELGDSALYLCASSLSGTGVSPLHFGNGTRLTVT.

This clone was counted a few times. This chain uses TRBV2 with TRBJ1-5; D perhaps matches TRBD1 (6 bases). Per germline, CDR1 SNHLY and CDR2 FYNNEI. Trimming stripped 8 bases from V and 3 bases from J, with 11 bases between. The CDR3 runs 13 residues. CDR3 sequence: CASCGQFNQPQHF. In nucleotides, the CDR3 is TGTGCCAGCTGTGGACAGTTCAATCAGCCCCAGCATTTT.

The J gene is TRBJ2-7, the V gene TRBV15; D is ambiguous. The CDR3 length is 13 residues. In germline, CDR1 is LNHNV, CDR2 YYDKDF (reference sequence). Deletions cut 3 bases from V and 4 bases from J, with 10 bases between. The CDR3 DNA is TGTGCCACCAGCAGGGCCGACATTTACGAGCAGTACTTC. Amino acids: CATSRADIYEQYF.

This sequence joins TRBV7-9 and TRBJ2-2; unclear D gene. Between the trimmed V and J ends, which lost 5 bases and 0 bases, there was a span of 13 bases. Germline CDR1 and CDR2: SEHNR and FQNEAQ (reference sequence). The CDR3 extends over 16 amino acids. CDR3 bases: TGTGCCAGCAGCGGGATCGGGCGAGCGAACACCGGGGAGCTGTTTTTT. Amino acids: CASSGIGRANTGELFF.

V and J are TRBV19 and TRBJ1-6; 7 nucleotides align to TRBD1. The trim removed 4 bases at V and 0 bases at J, leaving 6 bases unmatched. Germline-derived CDR1 and CDR2 are LNHDA and SQIVND (reference sequence). The CDR3 consists of 17 residues. The CDR3 spells CASSTYTGDSYNSPLHF. As DNA, the CDR3 is TGTGCCAGTAGTACCTATACAGGGGACTCCTATAATTCACCCCTCCACTTT.

Points on this clone: This sample includes further DNA sequences coding for the same CDR3. This rearrangement joins TRBV5-1 to TRBJ2-7, with D possibly matching TRBD2 (5 bases). Looked up from germline, CDR1 is SGHRS and CDR2 is YFSETQ. This CDR3 comprises 12 residues. V lost 0 bases and J 6 bases, leaving 7 bases between the germline ends. CDR3 loop: CASSLAGGEQYF. The CDR3 coding sequence is TGCGCCAGCAGCTTGGCCGGAGGCGAGCAGTACTTC. The full variable domain, rest sourced from reference TRBV5-1 and TRBJ2-7, is KAGVTQTPRYLIKTRGQQVTLSCSPISGHRSVSWYQQTPGQGLQFLFEYFSETQRNKGNFPGRFSGRQFSNSRSEMNVSTLELGDSALYLCASSLAGGEQYFGPGTRLTVT.

This rearrangement joins TRBV6-6 to TRBJ2-4; D is unclear. This CDR3 spans 16 amino acids. Germline assignment: CDR1 MNHNY and CDR2 SVGAGI (reference sequence). Between the trimmed V and J ends, which lost 2 bases and 5 bases, there was a span of 16 bases. The CDR3, as DNA: TGTGCCAGCAGTTACGGTGGGGATGGGCGCGAAAACATTCAGTACTTC. Translated, it gives CASSYGGDGRENIQYF.

CDR3 DNA: TGTGCCAGCAGCTTAATAGGGGTGACTAGGGAGTACTTC. This translates into CASSLIGVTREYF. The J gene is TRBJ2-7, the V gene TRBV7-3; perhaps TRBD2 as D (6 bases). The V end lost 1 base, the J end lost 11 bases, and 15 bases lay between the germline ends. Germline V gene sequence: CDR1 SGHTA, CDR2 FQGTGA. The CDR3 covers 13 residues.

V and J are TRBV20-1 and TRBJ2-1; D is unresolved. Germline loops: CDR1 DFQATT, CDR2 SNEGSKA (reference sequence). The CDR3 consists of 10 residues. V lost 1 base, J lost 8 bases, and 3 bases lay in between. The CDR3 is CSARGDEQFF. CDR3 bases: TGCAGTGCTAGAGGCGATGAGCAGTTCTTC.

The J gene is TRBJ2-3, the V gene TRBV7-3, with 8 nucleotides matching TRBD2. Trimming at V came to 5 bases and at J to 2 bases, leaving 3 bases not matched to a gene. This CDR3 has 14 amino acids. The germline gives CDR1 SGHTA, CDR2 FQGTGA. The CDR3 DNA reads TGTGCCAGCAGCCAGCGGGGGACCACAGATACGCAGTATTTT. This codes for CASSQRGTTDTQYF. The full variable domain, completed using reference TRBV7-3 and TRBJ2-3, is GAGVSQTPSNKVTEKGKYVELRCDPISGHTALYWYRQSLGQGPEFLIYFQGTGAADDSGLPNDRFFAVRPEGSVSTLKIQRTERGDSAVYLCASSQRGTTDTQYFGPGTRLTVL.

The CDR3 DNA reads TGTGCCAGCTCGCCGGGATCGGTTAAGGCCGGGGAGCTGTTTTTT. Amino acid sequence: CASSPGSVKAGELFF. The chain recombines TRBV18 with TRBJ2-2, with D tentatively TRBD2 (5 bases). V was pared by 6 bases and J by 6 bases, with 17 bases between. The CDR3 consists of 15 residues. Germline lookup yields CDR1 KGHSH and CDR2 LQKENI.

This chain uses TRBV12-2 with TRBJ2-2. TRBV12-2 is classified as a pseudogene. This CDR3 has 13 residues. Written as DNA, the CDR3 is TGTGCAAGTCGCGCTGAAGACACCGGGGAGCTGTTTTTT. Its protein product is CASRAEDTGELFF.

This clone has more than one count but fewer than ten. The rearrangement joins TRBV10-1 to TRBJ2-1; D might be TRBD1 (6 bases). The CDR3 has 16 residues. Trimming shortened V by 3 bases and J by 4 bases, and 16 bases separated the two germline ends. CDR1 is WNHNN and CDR2 is SYGVQD in the germline V gene (reference sequence). CDR3 bases: TGCGCCAGCAGTGAAGCGTTGGGGGCCGGATACAATGAGCAGTTCTTC. It codes for CASSEALGAGYNEQFF.

V usage is TRBV28 and J usage is TRBJ2-5; TRBD2 matches at 11 bases. Looked up from germline, CDR1 is MDHEN and CDR2 is SYDVKM. The CDR3 runs to 14 residues. The trim removed 3 bases at V and 7 bases at J, leaving 4 bases unmatched. CDR3 amino acids: CASSLTSGDSTQYF. The CDR3 DNA reads as TGTGCCAGCAGTTTGACTAGCGGGGACTCGACCCAGTACTTC. Full variable domain (rest looked up from reference TRBV28 and TRBJ2-5): DVKVTQSSRYLVKRTGEKVFLECVQDMDHENMFWYRQDPGLGLRLIYFSYDVKMKEKGDIPEGYSVSREKKERFSLILESASTNQTSMYLCASSLTSGDSTQYFGPGTRLLVL.

The chain employs TRBV4-1 and TRBJ2-5, with 7 bases fitting TRBD1. V was clipped by 1 base and J by 5 bases; unmatched bases: 7. This CDR3 has 15 amino acids. The germline CDR1 and CDR2 sequences are MGHRA and YSYEKL. The CDR3 is CASSQVTGSFETQYF. The CDR3, as DNA: TGCGCCAGCAGCCAAGTGACAGGGAGTTTTGAGACCCAGTACTTC.

The chain carries TRBV6-4 and TRBJ1-5; weak D call: TRBD1 (6 bases). The length of the CDR3 is 13 residues. The V gene's germline CDR1 is MRHNA and CDR2 SNTAGT. V was trimmed by 6 bases and J by 5 bases, leaving 11 bases between them. The CDR3 here is CASSIEGDQPQHF. The CDR3 coding sequence is TGTGCCAGCAGCATAGAGGGGGATCAGCCCCAGCATTTT.

The chain joins TRBV5-5 to TRBJ1-1; D unclear. This CDR3 has 15 residues. Germline V lookup: CDR1 SGHKS, CDR2 YYEKEE (reference sequence). V gave up 5 bases and J gave up 5 bases, with 19 bases separating them. The CDR3 here is CASRINLNSGTEAFF. As DNA, the CDR3 is TGTGCCAGCAGAATTAACCTGAACTCGGGTACTGAAGCTTTCTTT.

CDR3 residues: CASRTTGAGKNSPLHF. Written as DNA, the CDR3 is TGTGCCAGCAGGACGACAGGGGCCGGTAAAAATTCACCCCTCCACTTT. The chain uses TRBV28 and TRBJ1-6; 8 bases agree with TRBD1. The CDR3 is 16 amino acids. Germline V gene sequence: CDR1 MDHEN, CDR2 SYDVKM. The J segment lost 7 bases and the V segment lost 6 bases, leaving 11 bases of the junction unmatched.

This rearrangement joins TRBV6-5 to TRBJ2-7, with a weak D call TRBD2 (7 bases). V lost 6 bases and J lost 6, with 15 bases in between. This CDR3 has 13 amino acids. In germline, CDR1 is MNHEY, CDR2 SVGAGI. As DNA, the CDR3 is TGTGCCAGCAGCAGAGGGGGGGCGCGCGAGCAGTACTTC. This encodes CASSRGGAREQYF.

In this sample, this clone turned up a few times. At the DNA level, this CDR3 is encoded by other sequences in the same sample as well. The chain links TRBV30 to TRBJ1-4, with TRBD1 matching 8 bases. Germline V gene sequence: CDR1 GTSNPN, CDR2 SVGIG (reference sequence). Germline trimming cut 4 bases from V and 8 bases from J; bases unmatched to any gene: 6. The CDR3 runs to 13 residues. The CDR3 nucleotides read TGTGCCTGGAATTACAGGGGGAACGAAAAACTGTTTTTT. It encodes CAWNYRGNEKLFF.